This T cell receptor beta chain was identified during a study of shared clonotypes between healthy human individuals (TCRdb year 2020). About the study as a whole: A couple of women and three men aged 18 to 49 years were included in the cohort. Each donor's leukapheresis produced roughly between about 0.9 and 9.5 billion PBMCs. To estimate repertoire size and how much clonotypes are shared between individuals, the study performed deep sequencing of blood TCR repertoires from a few healthy adults. For each donor, CD4 naive and CD4 memory were each run on three plates, CD8 naive on two plates, and CD8 memory on one plate. Libraries were prepared and TCR repertoires were sequenced by different laboratories using diverse techniques, in order to increase sequencing depth and limit assay-specific biases.

What the authors observed across the whole study: Estimated clonotype richness was generally larger for naive than for memory subsets. Only blood was sampled, and tissue TCR repertoires likely differ from those in blood. Pairwise subsampling indicated that sequencing depth was expected to affect the degree of clonotype sharing among donors. Even with the large sequencing depth, rarefaction of the sorted-subset datasets indicated that sequencing was incomplete. Across a handful of donors, roughly 5.1% of naive CD4, approximately 3.5% of naive CD8, 2% to 2.5% of memory CD4, and roughly 0.41% of memory CD8 clonotypes were shared. Compared with non-shared clonotypes, clonotypes shared by all four sorted-subset donors had higher generation probabilities. The genetic and exposure-history diversity represented was limited by the small number of donors.

Using the deep immunoSEQ assay, multiplex PCR amplified TCR CDR3 regions from genomic DNA. Extracted genomic DNA from each cell subset was distributed evenly across all wells of several immunoSEQ 96-well plates, and each plate was treated as a replicate. Each replicate PCR for sorted subsets received roughly 0.2 ug genomic DNA, equal to about 30,000 T cell genomes. Purified libraries were quantified with a Qubit 3.0 fluorometer, sized on a Bioanalyzer 2100, and re-quantified with the KAPA Library Quantification kit. Every immunoSEQ 96-well plate was sequenced on a dedicated single-read 150-cycle Illumina NextSeq 550 flow cell. In the authors' own workflow: The immunoSEQ output contained only junctional sequences without quality scores, so filtering could not match that applied to full-length reads. To assign V/J genes and CDR3, sequences were annotated using PyIR, a Python wrapper for IgBLAST v1.9, with IMGT germline references. Any read was removed if the V/J assignment was weak (E-value above 1e-6), the CDR3 was missing, or the read contained stop codons, out-of-frame junctions, or ambiguous translated residues. V3J clonotypes were defined as sequences sharing the same inferred V gene, J gene, and CDR3 amino acid sequence. Percentage overlap between repertoires was calculated by dividing the number of shared unique clonotypes by the size of the smaller repertoire. Richness of each repertoire was evaluated using RTK rarefaction, the Chao1 estimator, and Recon v2.1 estimates of unobserved clonotypes. Generation probabilities for all TCRbeta clonotypes obtained by the gDNA method from a handful of donors were computed using OLGA. TCRdb limited this immuneACCESS table to in-frame rearrangements with V and J called. A share of clones is missing; checked studies link under half to unresolved V genes, and the rest is unexplained. That table gives V, J and clone size, and the DNA gave D and trimming. This sample holds about 2.3 million clones; about 90% were observed only once. The ten largest clones add up to 0.3% to 0.45% of the sample.

The donors were healthy, HIV-negative adults with no recently reported acute infections or vaccinations. All donors were Caucasian adults living in Nashville, Tennessee, USA. CD4+ T cells were enriched through magnetic negative selection, after which naive cells were positively selected on CD45RA and the remaining negative fraction served as the memory subset. After blood collection by leukapheresis, PBMCs were isolated using Ficoll-Histopaque density gradient centrifugation and then cryopreserved in the vapor phase of liquid nitrogen. Purity and quantity of every magnetically sorted T cell population were checked by analytical flow cytometry. Genomic DNA was isolated from each sorted fraction and quantified by UV absorbance on a Nanodrop 2000c. Points on this clone: The antigen it recognizes is unknown. Base qualities were left out, and no much larger clone turns up one base away.

Including cysteine and phenylalanine, the CDR3 has 17 amino acids. Just the 51-base CDR3 DNA is kept, in frame starting at base 1. Reading the germline V gene gives CDR1 SGDLS and CDR2 YYNGEE. Trimming accounts for 6 bases at V and 2 bases at J, while the number of junction bases matched to no gene is 13. The clonotype originates from a man aged 18 to 29 in good health. Some clones in this sample may be carry-over from other donors' samples. Sequences were obtained from naive CD4+ T cells from PBMCs. The cell subset or site label corresponds to: CD45RA+ positively selected. This chain is built from TRBV9 and TRBJ2-3, and TRBD2 aligns with 9 junction nucleotides. The sequenced DNA is TGTGCCAGCAACCGAGCAGCGGGGGGCGGGAACACAGATACGCAGTATTTT. Translated, it gives CASNRAAGGGNTDTQYF.